This T cell receptor beta chain was sequenced for a study of T cell responses to AZD1222 COVID-19 vaccine. Produced via immunoSEQ multiplex PCR; TCRdb's table is partial and in-frame only. This sample carries approximately 170,000 clones, 92% of them seen once, and the ten largest clones take approximately 1.1%. Notes on the study in general: Only after the peak T cell response were repertoires sampled. Reportedly, nearly half of unique spike TCRs recognized epitopes outside B.1.351/B.1.1.7 mutations. Dominant at 160-218 and 743-854, vaccine-associated CD4 TCRs also spanned spike. Among the donors, most were white British and more were female, and clonal diversity was possibly underestimated.

Concerning this clone itself: Its antigen remains unidentified.

CDR3 length: 15 amino acids. V gave up 3 bases and J gave up 4 bases, with 16 bases separating them. CDR1 SNHLY and CDR2 FYNNEI come from the germline V gene. The gene calls are TRBV2 and TRBJ2-7; perhaps D is TRBD1 or TRBD2 (6 bases each). This clonotype originated in an adult who received the AZD1222 COVID-19 vaccine. Here the sequenced sample was peripheral blood, taken 28 days after the second AZD1222 dose. In DNA form, the CDR3 reads TGTGCCAGCAGTGACGTTTTGGGGGGCAAGTACGAGCAGTACTTC. It yields the protein CASSDVLGGKYEQYF.